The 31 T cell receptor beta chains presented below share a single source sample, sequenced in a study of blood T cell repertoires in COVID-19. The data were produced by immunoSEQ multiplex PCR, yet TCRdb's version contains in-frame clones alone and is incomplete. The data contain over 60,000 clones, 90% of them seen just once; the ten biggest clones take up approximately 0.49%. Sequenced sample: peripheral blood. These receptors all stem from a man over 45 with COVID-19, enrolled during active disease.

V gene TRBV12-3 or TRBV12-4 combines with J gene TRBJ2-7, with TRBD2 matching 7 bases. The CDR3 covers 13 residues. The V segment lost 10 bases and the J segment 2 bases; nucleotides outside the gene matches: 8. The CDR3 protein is CATQRDYTYEQYF. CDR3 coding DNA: TGTGCCACCCAAAGGGACTACACCTACGAGCAGTACTTC.

The CDR3 nucleotides are TGCAGTGCTAGTGCCAGGGACTATAATTCACCCCTCCACTTT. As protein: CSASARDYNSPLHF. The V call is TRBV20-1, the J call TRBJ1-6; maybe TRBD1 (5 bases). Germline V CDR1 and CDR2: DFQATT, SNEGSKA (reference sequence). The CDR3 loop spans 14 amino acids. V dropped 3 bases and J dropped 3 bases, with 9 bases sitting between them.

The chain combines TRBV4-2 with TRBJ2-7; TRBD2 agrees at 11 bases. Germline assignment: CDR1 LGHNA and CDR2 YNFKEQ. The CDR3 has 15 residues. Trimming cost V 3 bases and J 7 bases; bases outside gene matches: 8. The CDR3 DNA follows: TGTGCCAGCAGCCACGTAGCGGGAGGGGCCTGGGAGCAGTACTTC. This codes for CASSHVAGGAWEQYF.

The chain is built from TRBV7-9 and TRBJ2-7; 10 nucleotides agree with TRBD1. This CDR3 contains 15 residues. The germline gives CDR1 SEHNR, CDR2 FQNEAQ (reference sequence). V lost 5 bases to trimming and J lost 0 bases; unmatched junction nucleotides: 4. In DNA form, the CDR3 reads TGTGCCAGCAGCCCCGGGACAGGGGACTCCTACGAGCAGTACTTC. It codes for CASSPGTGDSYEQYF.

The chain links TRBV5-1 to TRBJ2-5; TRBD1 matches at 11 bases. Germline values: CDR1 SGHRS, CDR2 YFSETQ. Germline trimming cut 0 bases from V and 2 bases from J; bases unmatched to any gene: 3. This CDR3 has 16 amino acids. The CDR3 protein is CASSLVGTGGQETQYF. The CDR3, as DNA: TGCGCCAGCAGCTTGGTCGGGACAGGGGGGCAAGAGACCCAGTACTTC.

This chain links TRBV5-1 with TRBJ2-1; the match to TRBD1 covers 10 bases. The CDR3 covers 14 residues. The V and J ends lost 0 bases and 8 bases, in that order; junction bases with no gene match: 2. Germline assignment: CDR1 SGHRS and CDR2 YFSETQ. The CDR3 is CASSLAGTGDEQFF. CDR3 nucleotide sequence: TGCGCCAGCAGCTTGGCCGGGACAGGGGATGAGCAGTTCTTC.

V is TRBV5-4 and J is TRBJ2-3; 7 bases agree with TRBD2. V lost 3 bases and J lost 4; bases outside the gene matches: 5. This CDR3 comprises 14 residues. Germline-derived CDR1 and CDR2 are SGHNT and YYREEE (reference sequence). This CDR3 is CASSSKRDADTQYF. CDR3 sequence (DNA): TGTGCCAGCAGCTCAAAGCGGGACGCAGATACGCAGTATTTT. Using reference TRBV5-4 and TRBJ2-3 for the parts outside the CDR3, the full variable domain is ETGVTQSPTHLIKTRGQQVTLRCSSQSGHNTVSWYQQALGQGPQFIFQYYREEENGRGNFPPRFSGLQFPNYSSELNVNALELDDSALYLCASSSKRDADTQYFGPGTRLTVL.

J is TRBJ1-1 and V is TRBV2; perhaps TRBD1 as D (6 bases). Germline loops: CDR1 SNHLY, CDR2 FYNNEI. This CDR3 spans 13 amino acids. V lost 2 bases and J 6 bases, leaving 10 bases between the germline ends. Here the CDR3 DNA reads TGTGCCAGCAGTGAACGGGGGGCCCCTGAAGCTTTCTTT. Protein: CASSERGAPEAFF. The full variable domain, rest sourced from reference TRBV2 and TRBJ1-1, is EPEVTQTPSHQVTQMGQEVILRCVPISNHLYFYWYRQILGQKVEFLVSFYNNEISEKSEIFDDQFSVERPDGSNFTLKIRSTKLEDSAMYFCASSERGAPEAFFGQGTRLTVV.

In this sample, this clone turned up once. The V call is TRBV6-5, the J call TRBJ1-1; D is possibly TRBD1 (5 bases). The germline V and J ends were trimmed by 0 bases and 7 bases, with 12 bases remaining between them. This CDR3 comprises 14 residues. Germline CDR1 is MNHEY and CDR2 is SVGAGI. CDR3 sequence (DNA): TGTGCCAGCAGTTACTCTAGACAGCGAGGTGAAGCTTTCTTT. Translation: CASSYSRQRGEAFF.

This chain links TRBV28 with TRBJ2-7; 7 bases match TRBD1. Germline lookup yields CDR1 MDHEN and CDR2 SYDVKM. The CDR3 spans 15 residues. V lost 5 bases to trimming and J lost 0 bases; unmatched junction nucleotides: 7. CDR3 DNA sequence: TGTGCCAGCAGTAAGGACAGGTCCCCCTCCTACGAGCAGTACTTC. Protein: CASSKDRSPSYEQYF.

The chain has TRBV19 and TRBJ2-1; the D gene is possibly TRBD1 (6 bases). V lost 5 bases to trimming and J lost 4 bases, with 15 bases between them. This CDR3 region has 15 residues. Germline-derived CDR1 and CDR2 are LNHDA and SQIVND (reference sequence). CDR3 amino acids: CASSWDTVPYNEQFF. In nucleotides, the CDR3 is TGTGCCAGTAGTTGGGACACAGTACCTTACAATGAGCAGTTCTTC.

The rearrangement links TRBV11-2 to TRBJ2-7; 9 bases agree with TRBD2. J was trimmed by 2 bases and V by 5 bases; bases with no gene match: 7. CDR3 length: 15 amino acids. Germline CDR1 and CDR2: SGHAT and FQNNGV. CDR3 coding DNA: TGTGCCAGCAGCCTCGGGACTAGCAGGACCTACGAGCAGTACTTC. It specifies CASSLGTSRTYEQYF.

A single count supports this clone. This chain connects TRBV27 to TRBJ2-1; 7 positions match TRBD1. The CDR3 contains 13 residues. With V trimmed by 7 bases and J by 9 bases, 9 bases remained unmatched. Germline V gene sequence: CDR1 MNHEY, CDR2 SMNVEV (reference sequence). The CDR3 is CASTDSGGGEQFF. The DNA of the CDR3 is TGTGCCAGCACCGACTCAGGGGGTGGTGAGCAGTTCTTC.

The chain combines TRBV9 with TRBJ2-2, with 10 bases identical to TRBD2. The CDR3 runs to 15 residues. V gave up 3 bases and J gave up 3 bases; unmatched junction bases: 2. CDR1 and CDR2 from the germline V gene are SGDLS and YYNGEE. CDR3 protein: CASSEGLAHTGELFF. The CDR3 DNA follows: TGTGCCAGCAGCGAGGGACTAGCGCACACCGGGGAGCTGTTTTTT. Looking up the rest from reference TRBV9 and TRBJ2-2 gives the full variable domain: DSGVTQTPKHLITATGQRVTLRCSPRSGDLSVYWYQQSLDQGLQFLIQYYNGEERAKGNILERFSAQQFPDLHSELNLSSLELGDSALYFCASSEGLAHTGELFFGEGSRLTVL.

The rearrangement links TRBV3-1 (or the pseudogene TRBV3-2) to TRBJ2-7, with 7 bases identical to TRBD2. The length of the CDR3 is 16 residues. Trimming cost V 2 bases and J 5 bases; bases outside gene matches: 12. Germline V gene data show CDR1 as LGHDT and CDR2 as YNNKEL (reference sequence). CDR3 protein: CASSQRSISGINEQYF. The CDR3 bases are TGTGCCAGCAGCCAACGATCGATAAGCGGGATCAACGAGCAGTACTTC.

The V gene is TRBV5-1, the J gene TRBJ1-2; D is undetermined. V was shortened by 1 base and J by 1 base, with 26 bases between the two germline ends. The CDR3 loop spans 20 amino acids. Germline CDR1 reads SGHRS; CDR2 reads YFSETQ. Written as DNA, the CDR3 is TGCGCCAGCAGCTTGCTACTTGCCTCAAGGGAGAAGGAGGTTAACTATGGCTACACCTTC. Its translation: CASSLLLASREKEVNYGYTF.

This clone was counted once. The CDR3 sequence: CSVARRRGETQYF. Written as DNA, the CDR3 is TGCAGCGTTGCTCGGCGTCGCGGGGAGACCCAGTACTTC. The chain carries TRBV29-1 and TRBJ2-5; tentative D call: TRBD2 (5 bases). V lost 4 bases and J lost 5, with 14 bases in between. This CDR3 spans 13 amino acids. CDR1 SQVTM and CDR2 ANQGSEA come from the germline V gene.

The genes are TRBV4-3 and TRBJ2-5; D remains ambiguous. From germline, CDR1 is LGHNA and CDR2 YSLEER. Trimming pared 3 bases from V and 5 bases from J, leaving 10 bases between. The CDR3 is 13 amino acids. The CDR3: CASSQRLRETQYF. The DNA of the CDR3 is TGCGCCAGCAGCCAGCGCTTGAGGGAGACCCAGTACTTC.

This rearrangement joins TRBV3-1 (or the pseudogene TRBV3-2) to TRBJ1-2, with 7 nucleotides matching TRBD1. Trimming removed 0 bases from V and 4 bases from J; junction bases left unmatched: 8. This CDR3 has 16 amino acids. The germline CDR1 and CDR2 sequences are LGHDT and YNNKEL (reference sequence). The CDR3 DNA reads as TGTGCCAGCAGCCAAGAGACAGGGACCTGGGTCTATGGCTACACCTTC. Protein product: CASSQETGTWVYGYTF.

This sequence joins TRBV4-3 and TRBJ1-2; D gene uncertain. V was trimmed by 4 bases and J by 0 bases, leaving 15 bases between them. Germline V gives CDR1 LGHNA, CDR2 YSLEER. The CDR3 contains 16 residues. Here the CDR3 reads CASSLTLSGSNYGYTF. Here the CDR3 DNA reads TGCGCCAGCAGCCTGACCCTATCGGGTTCTAACTATGGCTACACCTTC.

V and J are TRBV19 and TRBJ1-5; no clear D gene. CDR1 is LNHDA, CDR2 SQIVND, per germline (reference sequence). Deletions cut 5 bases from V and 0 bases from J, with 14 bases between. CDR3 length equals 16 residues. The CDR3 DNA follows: TGTGCCAGTAGTCGTCCCTTGGGCCTTAGCAATCAGCCCCAGCATTTT. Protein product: CASSRPLGLSNQPQHF.

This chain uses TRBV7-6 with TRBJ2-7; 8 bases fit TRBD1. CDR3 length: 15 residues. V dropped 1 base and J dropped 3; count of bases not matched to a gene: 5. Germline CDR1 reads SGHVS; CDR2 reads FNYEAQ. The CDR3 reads CASSLELTGGYEQYF. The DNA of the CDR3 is TGTGCCAGCAGCTTAGAGTTAACAGGGGGCTACGAGCAGTACTTC.

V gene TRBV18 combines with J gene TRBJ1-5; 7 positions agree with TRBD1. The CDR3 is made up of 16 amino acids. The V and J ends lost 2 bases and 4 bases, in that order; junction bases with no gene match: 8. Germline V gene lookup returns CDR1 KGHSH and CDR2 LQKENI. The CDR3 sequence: CASSPEEGAMNQPQHF. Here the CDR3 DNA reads TGTGCCAGCTCACCAGAGGAGGGGGCTATGAATCAGCCCCAGCATTTT. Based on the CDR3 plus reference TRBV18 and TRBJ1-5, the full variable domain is NAGVMQNPRHLVRRRGQEARLRCSPMKGHSHVYWYRQLPEEGLKFMVYLQKENIIDESGMPKERFSAEFPKEGPSILRIQQVVRGDSAAYFCASSPEEGAMNQPQHFGDGTRLSIL.

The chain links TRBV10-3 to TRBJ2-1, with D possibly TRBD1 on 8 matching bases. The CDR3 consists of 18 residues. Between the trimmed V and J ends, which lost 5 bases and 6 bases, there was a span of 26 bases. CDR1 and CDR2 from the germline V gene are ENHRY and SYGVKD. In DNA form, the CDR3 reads TGTGCCATCAGTACGACAGGGGTCGCGGGAGTAATTAGCAATGAGCAGTTCTTC. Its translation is CAISTTGVAGVISNEQFF.

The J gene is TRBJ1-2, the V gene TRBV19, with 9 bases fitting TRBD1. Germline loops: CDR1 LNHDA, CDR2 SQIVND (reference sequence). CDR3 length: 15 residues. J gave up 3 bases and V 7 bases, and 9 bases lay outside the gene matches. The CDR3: CASTQDRGRYYGYTF. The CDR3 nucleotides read TGTGCCAGTACGCAAGACAGGGGGAGATACTATGGCTACACCTTC.

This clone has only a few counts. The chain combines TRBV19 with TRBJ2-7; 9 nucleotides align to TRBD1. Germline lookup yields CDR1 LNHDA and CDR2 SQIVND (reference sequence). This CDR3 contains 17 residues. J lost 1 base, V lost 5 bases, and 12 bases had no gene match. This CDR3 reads CASSPGTGRGGSYEQYF. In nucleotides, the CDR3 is TGTGCCAGTAGTCCCGGGACAGGGCGCGGAGGATCCTACGAGCAGTACTTC.

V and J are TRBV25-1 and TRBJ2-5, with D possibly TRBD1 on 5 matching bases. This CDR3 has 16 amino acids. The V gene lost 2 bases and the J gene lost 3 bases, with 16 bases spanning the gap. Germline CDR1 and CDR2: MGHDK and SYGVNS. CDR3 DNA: TGTGCCAGCAGTGAACCCAGGACATGGACGGAAGAGACCCAGTACTTC. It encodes CASSEPRTWTEETQYF.

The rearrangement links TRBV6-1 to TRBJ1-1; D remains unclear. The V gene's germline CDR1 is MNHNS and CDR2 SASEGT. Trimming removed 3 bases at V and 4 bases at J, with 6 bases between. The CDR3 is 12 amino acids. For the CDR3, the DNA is TGTGCCAGCAGTGAGAGGAGCACTGAAGCTTTCTTT. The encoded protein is CASSERSTEAFF.

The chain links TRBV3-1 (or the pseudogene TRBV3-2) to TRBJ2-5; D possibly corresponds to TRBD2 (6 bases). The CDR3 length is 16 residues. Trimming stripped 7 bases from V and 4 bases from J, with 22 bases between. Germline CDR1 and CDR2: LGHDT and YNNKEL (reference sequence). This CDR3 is CASTRRRDSLVETQYF. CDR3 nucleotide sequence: TGTGCCAGCACCCGACGGCGGGATTCGTTGGTAGAGACCCAGTACTTC.

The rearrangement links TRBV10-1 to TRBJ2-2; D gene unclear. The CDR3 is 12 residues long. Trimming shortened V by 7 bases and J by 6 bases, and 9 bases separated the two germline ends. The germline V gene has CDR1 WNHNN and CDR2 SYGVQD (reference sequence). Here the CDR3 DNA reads TGCGCCAGCAATTCGACTCCCGGGGAGCTGTTTTTT. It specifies CASNSTPGELFF.

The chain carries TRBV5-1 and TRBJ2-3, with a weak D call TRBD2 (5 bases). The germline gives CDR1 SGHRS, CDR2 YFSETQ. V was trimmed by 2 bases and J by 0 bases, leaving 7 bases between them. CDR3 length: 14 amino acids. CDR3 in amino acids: CASSFSGSTDTQYF. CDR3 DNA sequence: TGCGCCAGCAGCTTTTCGGGGAGCACAGATACGCAGTATTTT. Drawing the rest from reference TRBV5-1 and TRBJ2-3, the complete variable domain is KAGVTQTPRYLIKTRGQQVTLSCSPISGHRSVSWYQQTPGQGLQFLFEYFSETQRNKGNFPGRFSGRQFSNSRSEMNVSTLELGDSALYLCASSFSGSTDTQYFGPGTRLTVL.